This is a list of T cell receptor beta chains from one sample in a study of cytomegalovirus exposure and HLA in healthy donors. Sequencing was performed with immunoSEQ multiplex PCR; in TCRdb, only in-frame clones are kept and a portion is missing. This table holds over 200,000 clones, roughly 84% found once. The sample was PBMCs. These receptors originate from a woman aged 18-29 years in good health and CMV-seropositive. Both conserved end residues are part of each CDR3. Each record gives: V gene, J gene, clone size, D gene, CDR3 DNA, CDR3 protein. A D gene is named only where the DNA matches it firmly. Clone size is not always given. Where it is, it says once, few, many or a class for expanded clones.

V gene: TRBV30
J gene: TRBJ2-1
clone size: NA
D gene: TRBD2
CDR3 DNA: TGTGCCTGGAGTGGGACTAGCGGCAACAATGAGCAGTTCTTC
CDR3 protein: CAWSGTSGNNEQFF

V gene: TRBV18
J gene: TRBJ2-1
clone size: few
D gene: TRBD2
CDR3 DNA: TGTGCCAGCTCTCTCCGACTAGCGGGAGCCTACAATGAGCAGTTCTTC
CDR3 protein: CASSLRLAGAYNEQFF

V gene: TRBV7-7
J gene: TRBJ2-2
clone size: few
D gene: NA
CDR3 DNA: TGTGCTAGCAGCTTGGGGCAGACGAGCACCGGGGAGCTGTTTTTT
CDR3 protein: CASSLGQTSTGELFF

V gene: TRBV5-4
J gene: TRBJ1-3
clone size: NA
D gene: NA
CDR3 DNA: TGTGCCAGCAGCTTGGATACAGGGCTGGGAAACACCATATATTTT
CDR3 protein: CASSLDTGLGNTIYF

V gene: TRBV2
J gene: TRBJ2-5
clone size: NA
D gene: TRBD1
CDR3 DNA: TGTGCCAGCAGTGGGACAGGTCAAGAGACCCAGTACTTC
CDR3 protein: CASSGTGQETQYF

V gene: TRBV19
J gene: TRBJ2-7
clone size: NA
D gene: TRBD2
CDR3 DNA: TGTGCCAGTAGTACGCACACTAGCGGAGGCTCCTACGAGCAGTACTTC
CDR3 protein: CASSTHTSGGSYEQYF

V gene: TRBV28
J gene: TRBJ2-1
clone size: NA
D gene: TRBD1
CDR3 DNA: TGTGCCAGCAGTTCCGCCGGGACAGGGGGCGGCAATGAGCAGTTCTTC
CDR3 protein: CASSSAGTGGGNEQFF

V gene: TRBV19
J gene: TRBJ1-5
clone size: NA
D gene: NA
CDR3 DNA: TGTGCCAGTAGTATAGTAGGGGGTCAGCCCCAGCATTTT
CDR3 protein: CASSIVGGQPQHF

V gene: TRBV9
J gene: TRBJ2-1
clone size: NA
D gene: TRBD2
CDR3 DNA: TGTGCCAGCAGCTTCCGGACTAGCGGGACCTACAATGAGCAGTTCTTC
CDR3 protein: CASSFRTSGTYNEQFF

V gene: TRBV27
J gene: TRBJ2-1
clone size: once
D gene: NA
CDR3 DNA: TGTGCCAGCAGCTTAAACGGGATCTACAATGAGCAGTTCTTC
CDR3 protein: CASSLNGIYNEQFF